A single sample gave rise to the 10 T cell receptor beta chains below, sequenced in a study of early T cells in non-severe SARS-CoV-2 infection. From the 5' RACE reads, TCRdb called clonotypes with MiXCR, one entry per CDR3 protein. The sample has over 60,000 distinct CDR3 sequences; about 10% are singletons. Sequenced sample: whole blood. The receptors here all came from an adult who was a healthcare worker with PCR-confirmed SARS-CoV-2 infection or an uninfected control (not recorded which).

There are a few counts of this clonotype. The J gene is TRBJ2-5, the V gene TRBV7-2; TRBD1 agrees at 9 bases. CDR3 length: 15 amino acids. The germline gives CDR1 SGHTA, CDR2 FQGNSA. The ends lost 2 bases at V and 5 bases at J; junction bases unmatched: 6. The DNA of the CDR3 is TGTGCCAGCAGCTTACCCGGGACAGGGTTGGAGACCCAGTACTTC. Its protein is CASSLPGTGLETQYF.

This clonotype was picked up many times. CDR3 sequence reads: CASSLWGLDYGYTF. CDR3 sequence (DNA): TGTGCCAGCAGCCTTTGGGGGCTAGACTATGGCTACACCTTC. The V call is TRBV14, the J call TRBJ1-2; the D gene is possibly TRBD1 (6 bases). Deletions cut 4 bases from V and 3 bases from J, with 12 bases between. The CDR3 is 14 residues long. Germline assignment: CDR1 SGHDN and CDR2 FVKESK.

CDR3 in DNA: TGCAGCGTTGAGGTATTAGGGACAGGGAGCACTGAAGCTTTCTTT. Translated, it gives CSVEVLGTGSTEAFF. V is TRBV29-1 and J is TRBJ1-1; 9 nucleotides match TRBD1. This CDR3 has 15 residues. The V segment lost 3 bases and the J segment 4 bases; nucleotides outside the gene matches: 9. Germline CDR1 and CDR2: SQVTM and ANQGSEA. Full variable domain (remainder filled in from reference TRBV29-1 and TRBJ1-1): SAVISQKPSRDICQRGTSLTIQCQVDSQVTMMFWYRQQPGQSLTLIATANQGSEATYESGFVIDKFPISRPNLTFSTLTVSNMSPEDSSIYLCSVEVLGTGSTEAFFGQGTRLTVV.

The gene calls are TRBV10-3 and TRBJ2-1; TRBD2 agrees at 13 bases. The CDR3 consists of 17 residues. From germline, CDR1 is ENHRY and CDR2 SYGVKD. Trimming cost V 4 bases and J 7 bases; bases outside gene matches: 10. The chain's CDR3 is CAISAWGTSGNRNEQFF. CDR3 coding DNA: TGTGCCATCAGTGCCTGGGGGACTAGCGGGAACCGGAATGAGCAGTTCTTC.

V gene TRBV10-3 combines with J gene TRBJ2-6, with a tentative D call TRBD2 (6 bases). There are 17 residues in the CDR3. Trimming shortened V by 8 bases and J by 0 bases, and 17 bases separated the two germline ends. CDR1 ENHRY and CDR2 SYGVKD come from the germline V gene. The CDR3 sequence: CAIGEEAGASGANVLTF. The CDR3 coding sequence is TGTGCCATCGGGGAGGAAGCGGGTGCCTCTGGGGCCAACGTCCTGACTTTC.

This clonotype was seen a handful of times. The chain recombines TRBV20-1 with TRBJ2-1; 7 positions match TRBD2. Trimming at V came to 2 bases and at J to 3 bases, leaving 4 bases not matched to a gene. The CDR3 length is 14 residues. Germline CDR1 reads DFQATT; CDR2 reads SNEGSKA (reference sequence). CDR3 DNA: TGCAGTGCTAGACGCCTAGCGGACTACAATGAGCAGTTCTTC. This codes for CSARRLADYNEQFF.

This clonotype appeared a few times. This rearrangement joins TRBV7-9 to TRBJ2-7; 9 positions match TRBD1. The CDR3 has 14 amino acids. Germline loops: CDR1 SEHNR, CDR2 FQNEAQ (reference sequence). Germline trimming cut 3 bases from V and 5 bases from J; bases unmatched to any gene: 5. CDR3 residues: CASSFGTGYDEQYF. DNA of the CDR3: TGTGCCAGCAGCTTTGGGACAGGGTACGACGAGCAGTACTTC.

This clonotype was seen only a few times. The CDR3 here is CASSSRTSGVFQETQYF. CDR3 in DNA: TGTGCCAGCAGCTCCCGGACTAGCGGGGTTTTCCAAGAGACCCAGTACTTC. This sequence joins TRBV3-1 and TRBJ2-5; 12 bases fit TRBD2. Germline-derived CDR1 and CDR2 are LGHDT and YNNKEL (reference sequence). Losses at the gene ends were 5 bases for V and 1 base for J; bases not matched to a gene: 8. The CDR3 has 17 amino acids.

The rearrangement joins TRBV4-1 to TRBJ2-1, with TRBD2 matching over 13 bases. Germline trimming cut 0 bases from V and 9 bases from J; bases unmatched to any gene: 5. The germline CDR1 and CDR2 sequences are MGHRA and YSYEKL. The length of the CDR3 is 16 residues. The CDR3 nucleotides read TGCGCCAGCAGCCAAGATCCGACTAGCGGGAGGCGTGAGCAGTTCTTC. Residues: CASSQDPTSGRREQFF.

In this sample, this clonotype turned up many times. The J gene is TRBJ2-1, the V gene TRBV6-5; TRBD2 agrees at 10 bases. V trimming: 6 bases; J trimming: 4 bases; junction bases outside the gene matches: 6. Germline V gene sequence: CDR1 MNHEY, CDR2 SVGAGI. CDR3 length: 15 residues. CDR3 loop: CASRPPAGGYNEQFF. Written as DNA, the CDR3 is TGTGCCAGCAGACCTCCAGCGGGGGGGTACAATGAGCAGTTCTTC.